This T cell receptor beta chain was sequenced for a study of control samples from healthy donors and cancer patients. The repertoire was sequenced with immunoSEQ multiplex PCR; TCRdb's copy has only in-frame clones and lacks some. The data show 55,000 to 65,000 clones, approximately 89% seen once. V lost 3 bases and J lost 1, with 12 bases in between. From germline, CDR1 is MNHEY and CDR2 SVGAGI. This CDR3 contains 15 residues. The specimen was PBMCs. The clonotype was recovered from a woman in her fifties or sixties with lung cancer. The V gene is TRBV6-5, the J gene TRBJ1-2; D is uncertain. The CDR3 DNA reads as TGTGCCAGCAGTTATGATATTGCGGGTAACTATGGCTACACCTTC. Residues: CASSYDIAGNYGYTF.